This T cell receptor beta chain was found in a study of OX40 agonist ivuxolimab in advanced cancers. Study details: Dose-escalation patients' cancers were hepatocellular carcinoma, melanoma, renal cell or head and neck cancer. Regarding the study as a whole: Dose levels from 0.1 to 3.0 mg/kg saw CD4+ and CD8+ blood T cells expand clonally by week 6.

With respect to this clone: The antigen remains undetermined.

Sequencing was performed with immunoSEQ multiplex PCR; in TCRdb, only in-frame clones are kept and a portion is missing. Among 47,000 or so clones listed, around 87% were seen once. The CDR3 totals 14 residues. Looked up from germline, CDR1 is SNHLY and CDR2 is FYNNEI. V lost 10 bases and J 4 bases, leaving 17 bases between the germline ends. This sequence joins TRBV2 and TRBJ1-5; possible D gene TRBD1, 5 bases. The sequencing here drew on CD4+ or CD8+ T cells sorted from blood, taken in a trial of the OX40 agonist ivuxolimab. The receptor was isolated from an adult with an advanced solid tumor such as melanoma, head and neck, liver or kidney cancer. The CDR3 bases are TGTGCCACTAAATCCGATTCAGGGAATCAGCCCCAGCATTTT. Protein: CATKSDSGNQPQHF.